These 6 T cell receptor beta chains share one sample of origin, sequenced in a study of shared clonotypes between healthy human individuals. Libraries were prepared by immunoSEQ multiplex PCR; TCRdb keeps only in-frame clonotypes and omits some of them. Among hundreds of thousands of clones, around 77% were seen once, and the ten largest hold about 12%. The sequencing sample was made of PBMCs. The source is a woman between 40 and 55 years old in good health. Some clones in this sample may be carry-over from other donors' samples.

The chain recombines TRBV4-1 with TRBJ2-1; 15 bases align to TRBD2. The J segment lost 15 bases and the V segment lost 1 base, leaving 10 bases of the junction unmatched. Germline CDR1 and CDR2: MGHRA and YSYEKL. The CDR3 consists of 16 residues. Written as DNA, the CDR3 is TGCGCCAGCAGCCAAGGGACTAGCGGGAGGGCCGGAGTCCCGTTCTTC. It codes for CASSQGTSGRAGVPFF.

This clone has a handful of counts. This chain joins TRBV6-1 and TRBJ2-5; TRBD1 matches 10 bases. Germline trimming cut 2 bases from V and 5 bases from J; bases unmatched to any gene: 5. The CDR3 is 15 amino acids. Germline CDR1 and CDR2: MNHNS and SASEGT. The CDR3 spells CASSEKTGGRETQYF. CDR3 DNA: TGTGCCAGCAGTGAAAAGACAGGGGGCAGGGAGACCCAGTACTTC.

The chain couples TRBV30 to TRBJ2-7; 11 bases map to TRBD2. Trimming cost V 4 bases and J 5 bases; bases outside gene matches: 7. Germline V gives CDR1 GTSNPN, CDR2 SVGIG (reference sequence). The CDR3 is 14 amino acids. The CDR3 region is CAWTSSGRFDEQYF. DNA for the CDR3: TGTGCCTGGACCTCTAGCGGGAGGTTCGACGAGCAGTACTTC.

The chain joins TRBV6-5 to TRBJ2-3; 8 bases match TRBD2. V shed 10 bases, J shed 1 base, and the junction held 4 bases outside the gene matches. The germline V gene has CDR1 MNHEY and CDR2 SVGAGI. This CDR3 has 13 residues. For the CDR3, the DNA is TGTGCCACCACAGCGGGAGGCACAGATACGCAGTATTTT. This encodes CATTAGGTDTQYF.

The CDR3 DNA is TGCGCCAGCAGCTTGGGGGACATAATCACTGAAGCTTTCTTT. It is translated as CASSLGDIITEAFF. The chain joins TRBV5-1 to TRBJ1-1, with a tentative D call TRBD1 (6 bases). The V end was cut by 0 bases, the J end by 4 bases, with 10 bases between. The germline gives CDR1 SGHRS, CDR2 YFSETQ. The CDR3 loop spans 14 amino acids.

This rearrangement joins TRBV7-9 to TRBJ2-5; TRBD2 aligns across 12 bases. The CDR3 runs to 16 residues. Trimming took 5 bases from V and 5 from J; bases not matched to a gene: 9. Germline values: CDR1 SEHNR, CDR2 FQNEAQ (reference sequence). CDR3 protein: CASSPGLAGNGETQYF. The CDR3 nucleotides read TGTGCCAGCAGCCCAGGACTAGCGGGAAATGGGGAGACCCAGTACTTC.